One and the same sample provided the 8 T cell receptor beta chains below, sequenced in a study of T cells after yellow fever vaccination. TCRdb fed the 5' RACE reads into MiXCR, producing one record per CDR3 protein. The sample carries a few hundred thousand distinct CDR3 sequences, over 3.5% recorded once. The specimen comprised PBMCs, sampled 5 days after the yellow fever booster vaccination. These receptors were collected from a young man who received the YFV17D yellow fever vaccine.

The chain couples TRBV20-1 to TRBJ1-6, with unresolved D. V lost 1 base and J lost 7, with 5 bases in between. The CDR3 runs to 12 residues. Per the germline V gene, CDR1 is DFQATT and CDR2 is SNEGSKA (reference sequence). CDR3: CSARGQNSPLHF. CDR3 nucleotide sequence: TGCAGTGCTAGAGGACAAAATTCACCCCTCCACTTT.

The chain couples TRBV4-2 to TRBJ1-2; D unresolved. V lost 0 bases to trimming and J lost 7 bases, with 18 bases between them. The CDR3 extends over 16 amino acids. Germline V CDR1 and CDR2: LGHNA, YNFKEQ. The CDR3 DNA sequence: TGTGCCAGCAGCCAAGATAGCACCACCAGCGGCGGTGGCTACACCTTC. Translation: CASSQDSTTSGGGYTF.

The rearrangement links TRBV5-6 to TRBJ1-2; D gene uncertain. There are 12 residues in the CDR3. V shed 3 bases and J shed 3 bases, with 6 bases lying between them. Germline values: CDR1 SGHDT, CDR2 YYEEEE. For the CDR3, the DNA is TGTGCCAGCAGCTATGCAGACTATGGCTACACCTTC. This translates into CASSYADYGYTF.

The CDR3 sequence: CSARTPRGGNHEQFF. CDR3 nucleotides: TGCAGTGCTAGGACCCCCAGGGGCGGGAATCATGAGCAGTTCTTC. This rearrangement joins TRBV20-1 to TRBJ2-1; D possibly uses TRBD1 or TRBD2 (6 bases each). CDR1 is DFQATT, CDR2 SNEGSKA, per germline (reference sequence). V was shortened by 3 bases and J by 8 bases, with 20 bases between the two germline ends. The CDR3 extends over 15 amino acids.

The V and J genes are TRBV7-8 and TRBJ1-4; tentative D call: TRBD1 (6 bases). CDR1 and CDR2 (germline): SGHVS, FQNEAQ. There are 14 residues in the CDR3. Trimming left V 0 bases short and J 5 bases short, with 7 bases between. This CDR3 is CASSLAGGNEKLFF. Here the CDR3 DNA reads TGTGCCAGCAGCTTAGCGGGGGGCAATGAAAAACTGTTTTTT.

This chain uses TRBV7-2 with TRBJ1-1; 8 bases fit TRBD1. This CDR3 is built from 17 residues. Germline loops: CDR1 SGHTA, CDR2 FQGNSA. V lost 1 base, J lost 6 bases, and 13 bases stayed unmatched. The CDR3 nucleotides are TGTGCCAGCAGCTTAGTACCCCCGAGCAGGGGGCAATCTGAAGCTTTCTTT. Translated, it gives CASSLVPPSRGQSEAFF.

At least ten counts were recorded for this clonotype. For the CDR3, the DNA is TGTGCCAGCAGACTTAGCGGCACCGGCGCAGATACGCAGTATTTT. Amino acids: CASRLSGTGADTQYF. The chain is built from TRBV6-6 and TRBJ2-3; weak D call: TRBD2 (6 bases). The ends were cut back, 6 bases at V and 4 bases at J, with 17 bases in the middle. The CDR3 totals 15 residues. Germline loops: CDR1 MNHNY, CDR2 SVGAGI (reference sequence).

In this sample, this clonotype turned up a few times. This sequence joins TRBV7-9 and TRBJ2-5; the match to TRBD2 covers 11 bases. Germline V CDR1 and CDR2: SEHNR, FQNEAQ (reference sequence). The CDR3 runs 18 residues. The trim removed 1 base at V and 4 bases at J, leaving 11 bases unmatched. The DNA for the CDR3 is TGTGCCAGCAGCTTAGAGGTGTCGGCCCTAGCGGGGGGAGAGACCCAGTACTTC. It encodes CASSLEVSALAGGETQYF. Variable domain in full (rest from reference TRBV7-9 and TRBJ2-5): DTGVSQNPRHKITKRGQNVTFRCDPISEHNRLYWYRQTLGQGPEFLTYFQNEAQLEKSRLLSDRFSAERPKGSFSTLEIQRTEQGDSAMYLCASSLEVSALAGGETQYFGPGTRLLVL.